The 32 T cell receptor beta chains below all came from one sample that was sequenced in a study of cytomegalovirus exposure and HLA in healthy donors. The PCR used 60 Vbeta and 13 Jbeta primers. Assay: immunoSEQ multiplex PCR; the TCRdb copy retains only in-frame clones and omits some. The sample yields some 110,000 clones, under 70% seen once. The sequenced sample was PBMCs. The receptors were gathered from a man between 18 and 35 years old in good health and CMV-seronegative.

As to this clone: At one end the junction does not follow the germline gene, possibly because of a read error. The V call is TRBV6-1, the J call TRBJ2-2, with 8 bases identical to TRBD1. The germline V gene has CDR1 MNHNS and CDR2 SASEGT. CDR3 size: 15 residues. The CDR3 protein is CPSSPTGANTGELFF. The CDR3 nucleotides are TGTCCCAGCAGCCCGACAGGGGCTAACACCGGGGAGCTGTTTTTT.

The chain joins TRBV5-1 to TRBJ2-7; D perhaps matches TRBD1 (6 bases). V lost 7 bases, J lost 1 base, and 12 bases lay in between. CDR1 and CDR2 from the germline V gene are SGHRS and YFSETQ. The CDR3 length is 13 residues. CDR3 in amino acids: CASYRDKSYEQYF. CDR3 bases: TGCGCCAGCTACCGGGACAAATCCTACGAGCAGTACTTC. Full variable domain (remainder filled in from reference TRBV5-1 and TRBJ2-7): KAGVTQTPRYLIKTRGQQVTLSCSPISGHRSVSWYQQTPGQGLQFLFEYFSETQRNKGNFPGRFSGRQFSNSRSEMNVSTLELGDSALYLCASYRDKSYEQYFGPGTRLTVT.

The rearrangement joins TRBV18 to TRBJ2-7; 7 bases match TRBD2. In germline, CDR1 is KGHSH, CDR2 LQKENI. The CDR3 totals 14 residues. The ends lost 2 bases at V and 0 bases at J; junction bases unmatched: 1. This CDR3 is CASSPKRGSYEQYF. CDR3 nucleotides: TGTGCCAGCTCACCAAAGCGGGGCTCCTACGAGCAGTACTTC.

This clone came up a few times. Here the CDR3 reads CASSPQFSGGAETQYF. CDR3 DNA sequence: TGTGCCAGCTCACCCCAATTTTCTGGGGGGGCGGAGACCCAGTACTTC. The rearrangement joins TRBV18 to TRBJ2-5, with D tentatively TRBD2 (7 bases). This CDR3 is built from 16 residues. Trimming removed 3 bases from V and 5 bases from J, with 19 bases in between. Germline values: CDR1 KGHSH, CDR2 LQKENI.

V usage is TRBV25-1 and J usage is TRBJ1-1, with D perhaps matching TRBD1 (5 bases). The CDR3 has 13 amino acids. Between the trimmed V and J ends, which lost 6 bases and 4 bases, there was a span of 12 bases. The germline CDR1 and CDR2 sequences are MGHDK and SYGVNS. CDR3 sequence reads: CASRPAGSTEAFF. The CDR3 DNA is TGTGCCAGCAGGCCTGCAGGGTCCACTGAAGCTTTCTTT.

This chain joins TRBV6-1 and TRBJ1-1, with 8 nucleotides matching TRBD1. CDR3 length: 17 amino acids. V shed 3 bases and J 6 bases; nucleotides not matched to a gene: 15. Per germline, CDR1 MNHNS and CDR2 SASEGT. This chain's CDR3 is CASSDPRTGTGFAEAFF. The CDR3 DNA is TGTGCCAGCAGTGATCCGCGCACCGGGACAGGTTTCGCTGAAGCTTTCTTT.

The J gene is TRBJ2-3, the V gene TRBV7-9, with 9 positions matching TRBD2. V shed 5 bases and J 3 bases; nucleotides not matched to a gene: 9. The germline V gene encodes CDR1 SEHNR and CDR2 FQNEAQ (reference sequence). This CDR3 region has 16 residues. DNA of the CDR3: TGTGCCAGCAGCCATACTAGCGGGTCTATGACAGATACGCAGTATTTT. It translates to CASSHTSGSMTDTQYF.

V is TRBV30 and J is TRBJ1-1, with a possible D match to TRBD1 (5 bases). This CDR3 is 14 amino acids long. V dropped 3 bases and J dropped 0 bases, with 11 bases sitting between them. The germline CDR1 and CDR2 sequences are GTSNPN and SVGIG (reference sequence). This CDR3 reads CAWRRQLMNTEAFF. The CDR3 region has the DNA TGTGCCTGGAGACGACAGCTCATGAACACTGAAGCTTTCTTT.

CDR3 in amino acids: CASSPSLNTEAFF. CDR3 DNA: TGTGCCAGCAGTCCATCCCTGAACACTGAAGCTTTCTTT. The chain joins TRBV6-5 to TRBJ1-1; unclear D gene. CDR3 length equals 13 residues. Trimming pared 5 bases from V and 0 bases from J, leaving 7 bases between. Germline lookup yields CDR1 MNHEY and CDR2 SVGAGI.

This chain joins TRBV7-6 and TRBJ2-7; TRBD1 matches 7 bases. Unmatched junction bases numbered 11, after V lost 4 bases and J lost 2 bases. Germline CDR1 and CDR2: SGHVS and FNYEAQ. This CDR3 is built from 16 residues. CDR3 in DNA: TGTGCCAGCAGCTCGCACAGGGGCGTGGTTCCCTACGAGCAGTACTTC. Its protein product is CASSSHRGVVPYEQYF. Full variable domain (remainder filled in from reference TRBV7-6 and TRBJ2-7): GAGVSQSPRYKVTKRGQDVALRCDPISGHVSLYWYRQALGQGPEFLTYFNYEAQQDKSGLPNDRFSAERPEGSISTLTIQRTEQRDSAMYRCASSSHRGVVPYEQYFGPGTRLTVT.

The gene calls are TRBV9 and TRBJ2-7; D possibly corresponds to TRBD2 (6 bases). This CDR3 spans 15 amino acids. V shed 4 bases and J shed 4 bases, with 18 bases lying between them. CDR1 SGDLS and CDR2 YYNGEE come from the germline V gene. Here the CDR3 reads CASSPTPGGEYEQYF. CDR3 nucleotides: TGTGCCAGCAGCCCAACCCCCGGGGGAGAGTACGAGCAGTACTTC.

The chain employs TRBV5-1 and TRBJ1-1, with no clear D. This CDR3 spans 14 amino acids. Trimming removed 0 bases from V and 4 bases from J, with 10 bases in between. The V gene's germline CDR1 is SGHRS and CDR2 YFSETQ. The CDR3 protein is CASSLGAGSTEAFF. The CDR3 DNA sequence: TGCGCCAGCAGCTTGGGGGCAGGCTCCACTGAAGCTTTCTTT.

CDR3 sequence reads: CASSSTGGTEAFF. The DNA for the CDR3 is TGTGCCAGCAGTTCCACAGGGGGCACTGAAGCTTTCTTT. This chain joins TRBV6-6 and TRBJ1-1, with TRBD1 matching over 8 bases. Trimming removed 4 bases from V and 4 bases from J; junction bases left unmatched: 2. This CDR3 comprises 13 residues. Looked up from germline, CDR1 is MNHNY and CDR2 is SVGAGI (reference sequence).

This chain connects TRBV19 to TRBJ1-2, with D unresolved. The V gene's germline CDR1 is LNHDA and CDR2 SQIVND (reference sequence). Trimming removed 7 bases from V and 2 bases from J, with 17 bases in between. The CDR3 length is 15 residues. CDR3 coding DNA: TGTGCCAGTAAGTGGAGGTCGATGGAAAACTATGGCTACACCTTC. As protein: CASKWRSMENYGYTF. The whole variable domain, filled in from reference TRBV19 and TRBJ1-2, reads DGGITQSPKYLFRKEGQNVTLSCEQNLNHDAMYWYRQDPGQGLRLIYYSQIVNDFQKGDIAEGYSVSREKKESFPLTVTSAQKNPTAFYLCASKWRSMENYGYTFGSGTRLTVV.

The chain combines TRBV7-9 with TRBJ2-1; D not resolved. This CDR3 has 12 amino acids. V was clipped by 3 bases and J by 10 bases, with 10 bases between them. Per the germline V gene, CDR1 is SEHNR and CDR2 is FQNEAQ (reference sequence). This CDR3 is CASSLRTDEQFF. The CDR3 bases are TGTGCCAGCAGCTTGAGAACAGACGAGCAGTTCTTC.

This clone was counted a few times. The genes are TRBV5-8 and TRBJ1-1; D remains ambiguous. V gave up 4 bases and J gave up 3 bases, with 10 bases separating them. The germline CDR1 and CDR2 sequences are SGHTS and YDEGEE. CDR3 length equals 13 residues. CDR3 sequence reads: CASSNRRYTEAFF. Written as DNA, the CDR3 is TGTGCCAGCAGCAACCGGCGGTACACTGAAGCTTTCTTT. The full variable domain, in which reference TRBV5-8 and TRBJ1-1 provide the parts outside the CDR3, is EAGVTQSPTHLIKTRGQQATLRCSPISGHTSVYWYQQALGLGLQFLLWYDEGEERNRGNFPPRFSGRQFPNYSSELNVNALELEDSALYLCASSNRRYTEAFFGQGTRLTVV.

V is TRBV19 and J is TRBJ2-5; unclear D gene. Germline V gene sequence: CDR1 LNHDA, CDR2 SQIVND (reference sequence). V lost 5 bases and J 0 bases, leaving 4 bases between the germline ends. The CDR3 extends over 12 amino acids. The CDR3: CASSQYQETQYF. Here the CDR3 DNA reads TGTGCCAGTAGTCAATACCAAGAGACCCAGTACTTC.

This clone has only a few counts. V usage is TRBV7-3 and J usage is TRBJ1-2; D ambiguous. This CDR3 is built from 12 residues. CDR1 SGHTA and CDR2 FQGTGA come from the germline V gene. V lost 9 bases and J lost 4, with 12 bases in between. CDR3 in DNA: TGTGCCAGTTACCCACCCGGCTATGGCTACACCTTC. It yields the protein CASYPPGYGYTF.

The V gene is TRBV2, the J gene TRBJ2-7, with a possible D match to TRBD2 (6 bases). V shed 3 bases and J shed 2 bases, with 11 bases lying between them. The length of the CDR3 is 14 residues. The germline V gene encodes CDR1 SNHLY and CDR2 FYNNEI. DNA of the CDR3: TGTGCCAGCAGTGATCGGGGGTGGACCTACGAGCAGTACTTC. Encoded protein: CASSDRGWTYEQYF.

This chain uses TRBV7-6 with TRBJ2-1; TRBD2 agrees at 7 bases. Germline V gene sequence: CDR1 SGHVS, CDR2 FNYEAQ. Trimming cost V 4 bases and J 7 bases; bases outside gene matches: 16. The CDR3 has 17 amino acids. The CDR3 sequence: CASSSLPPWGGVNEQFF. CDR3 coding DNA: TGTGCCAGCAGCTCGCTGCCCCCCTGGGGAGGGGTTAATGAGCAGTTCTTC.

J is TRBJ1-5 and V is TRBV2; D perhaps matches TRBD1 (5 bases). The CDR3 has 14 amino acids. CDR1 is SNHLY, CDR2 FYNNEI, per germline. V shed 7 bases and J shed 0 bases, with 10 bases lying between them. The CDR3 region has the DNA TGTGCCAGCATGCGGGGGGATAGCAATCAGCCCCAGCATTTT. Amino acids: CASMRGDSNQPQHF.

The chain carries TRBV9 and TRBJ1-3; unclear D gene. Per the germline V gene, CDR1 is SGDLS and CDR2 is YYNGEE. This CDR3 region has 14 residues. The V end was cut by 1 base, the J end by 1 base, with 6 bases between. In DNA, the CDR3 is TGTGCCAGCAGCGTAACATCTTCTGGAAACACCATATATTTT. Protein product: CASSVTSSGNTIYF.

The chain is built from TRBV19 and TRBJ1-2; 7 positions agree with TRBD1. Germline V CDR1 and CDR2: LNHDA, SQIVND (reference sequence). This CDR3 has 15 amino acids. Trimming at V came to 8 bases and at J to 2 bases, leaving 11 bases not matched to a gene. The CDR3 bases are TGTGCCAGTGAAGACCCGGGACAGAGGAACTATGGCTACACCTTC. Translating it yields CASEDPGQRNYGYTF.

The rearrangement joins TRBV7-6 to TRBJ1-1; D not certain. Germline V gene sequence: CDR1 SGHVS, CDR2 FNYEAQ. The V gene lost 2 bases and the J gene lost 0 bases, with 4 bases spanning the gap. The CDR3 runs to 13 residues. CDR3 DNA: TGTGCCAGCAGCTTACCGGTGAACACTGAAGCTTTCTTT. Its protein is CASSLPVNTEAFF.

The rearrangement links TRBV9 to TRBJ2-5, with 10 bases lining up with TRBD1. Germline V lookup: CDR1 SGDLS, CDR2 YYNGEE. The length of the CDR3 is 16 residues. Trimming at V came to 2 bases and at J to 3 bases, leaving 7 bases not matched to a gene. The CDR3 reads CASSVGVGTGEETQYF. The CDR3, as DNA: TGTGCCAGCAGCGTTGGGGTGGGGACAGGGGAAGAGACCCAGTACTTC.

The DNA for the CDR3 is TGTGCCAGCAGTTTTAGGGGGGGCGCTAGGGGTGGCTACACCTTC. Its protein product is CASSFRGGARGGYTF. The V call is TRBV28, the J call TRBJ1-2; tentatively, D is TRBD1 (6 bases). This CDR3 is 15 amino acids long. V was trimmed by 3 bases and J by 7 bases, leaving 18 bases between them. CDR1 is MDHEN and CDR2 is SYDVKM in the germline V gene.

This clone was recorded a few times. The rearrangement uses TRBV5-6 and TRBJ2-7, with a weak D call TRBD1 (5 bases). V shed 2 bases and J shed 1 base, with 10 bases lying between them. The CDR3 consists of 14 residues. Per the germline V gene, CDR1 is SGHDT and CDR2 is YYEEEE. In DNA form, the CDR3 reads TGTGCCAGCAGCTTCAGACAGCGTTCCTACGAGCAGTACTTC. Protein: CASSFRQRSYEQYF.

V is TRBV27 and J is TRBJ1-1, with D possibly matching TRBD1 (5 bases). This CDR3 is built from 14 residues. CDR1 is MNHEY and CDR2 is SMNVEV in the germline V gene (reference sequence). Trimming removed 3 bases from V and 5 bases from J, with 13 bases in between. CDR3 loop: CASSLEGRRTEAFF. The CDR3 DNA is TGTGCCAGCAGTTTGGAGGGGCGGAGGACTGAAGCTTTCTTT.

The chain joins TRBV4-1 to TRBJ2-7, with TRBD2 matching over 12 bases. The CDR3 sequence is 15 residues long. The trim removed 6 bases at V and 3 bases at J, leaving 6 bases unmatched. Germline assignment: CDR1 MGHRA and CDR2 YSYEKL. The CDR3 nucleotides are TGCGCCAGCAGTTACGAACTAGCGGGAGGCTACGAGCAGTACTTC. Its translation is CASSYELAGGYEQYF.

This clone was observed a handful of times. The chain links TRBV19 to TRBJ1-2, with no clear D. The V gene's germline CDR1 is LNHDA and CDR2 SQIVND (reference sequence). V was pared by 10 bases and J by 3 bases, with 6 bases between. CDR3 length: 10 residues. Here the CDR3 reads CATLDYGYTF. The CDR3 coding sequence is TGTGCCACCTTAGACTATGGCTACACCTTC.

V usage is TRBV28 and J usage is TRBJ1-4; 7 positions match TRBD1. Germline-derived CDR1 and CDR2 are MDHEN and SYDVKM. The CDR3 is 14 amino acids. V trimming: 3 bases; J trimming: 8 bases; junction bases outside the gene matches: 6. The CDR3 sequence: CASSFTGAGEKLFF. The CDR3 nucleotides are TGTGCCAGCAGTTTCACAGGGGCGGGGGAAAAACTGTTTTTT.

This chain uses TRBV11-3 with TRBJ1-5, with D possibly matching TRBD1 (6 bases). This CDR3 contains 17 residues. The V end was cut by 1 base, the J end by 4 bases, with 17 bases between. The germline CDR1 and CDR2 sequences are SGHNT and YENEEA. CDR3 residues: CASSLGPTLGGNQPQHF. The CDR3, as DNA: TGTGCCAGCAGCTTAGGACCCACATTAGGGGGAAATCAGCCCCAGCATTTT.